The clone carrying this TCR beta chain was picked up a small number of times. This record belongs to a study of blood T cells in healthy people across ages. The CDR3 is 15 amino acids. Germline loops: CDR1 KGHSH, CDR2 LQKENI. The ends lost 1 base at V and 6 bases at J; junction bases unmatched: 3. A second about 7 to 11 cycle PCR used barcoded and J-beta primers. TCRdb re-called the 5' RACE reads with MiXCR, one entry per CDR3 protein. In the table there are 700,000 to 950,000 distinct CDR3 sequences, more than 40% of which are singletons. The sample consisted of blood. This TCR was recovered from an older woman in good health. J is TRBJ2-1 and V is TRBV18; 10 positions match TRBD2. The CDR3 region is CASSPLAGGFNEQFF. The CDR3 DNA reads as TGTGCCAGCTCACCACTAGCGGGGGGTTTCAATGAGCAGTTCTTC.